This T cell receptor beta chain appears in the sequencing data of a study of T cell responses to AZD1222 COVID-19 vaccine. Study-level points and caveats: Spike was spanned by vaccine-associated CD4 TCRs, which were dominant at 160-218 and 743-854. Variant regions that are unmutated are reportedly the target of nearly half of spike-specific TCRs. Clonal diversity was possibly underestimated, and the donors were mostly white British, with more females. Spike-specific TCR breadth and depth were elevated following two AZD1222 doses.

The protocol was immunoSEQ multiplex PCR, while the TCRdb copy is restricted to in-frame clones and leaves out a portion. Among about 200,000 clones, approximately 90% were seen once, and the ten largest hold under 4%. Regarding this clone: Antigen specificity is unknown.

This CDR3 has 17 amino acids. Trimming took 4 bases from V and 1 from J, leaving 17 bases between them. CDR1 is LNHDA and CDR2 is SQIVND in the germline V gene (reference sequence). This receptor was obtained from an adult who received the AZD1222 COVID-19 vaccine. The chain uses TRBV19 and TRBJ1-5; a weak D match, TRBD1 (5 bases). The specimen comprised peripheral blood, sampled 28 days after the second AZD1222 dose. CDR3 DNA: TGTGCCAGTAGTAGGGCGGGGCCCGCCGGGAGCAATCAGCCCCAGCATTTT. It codes for CASSRAGPAGSNQPQHF.